This T cell receptor (beta chain) was captured by sequencing in a study of post-analysis software for immune sequencing data (dated by TCRdb to the mid-2010s). Context from the whole study: The recorded disease courses included relapsing-remitting, secondary progressive and progressive-relapsing multiple sclerosis, and some patients had no subtype annotation. The patient repertoires were compared against approximately ten previously published healthy control repertoires obtained from donors aged roughly 6 to 28 years. A subset of samples was prepared in parallel using single-end sample barcoding, then pooled and co-amplified after Illumina adapter ligation. Results the study describes overall, beyond this receptor: Significantly lower normalized Chao1 diversity was found in multiple sclerosis patients than in controls, suggesting substantial peripheral T-cell clonal expansion. Patients showed significantly higher frequencies than controls for a handful of TRBV segments, among them TRBV5-6, TRBV5-1 and TRBV20-1. Direct clustering with F measure revealed strong co-clustering of samples prepared in the same batch, which led to a batch-effect correction. The multiple sclerosis patient group was slightly younger than the control group.

For CDR1 and CDR2, the germline V gene lists SGHTA and FQGNSA. The junction shows trimming of 6 bases on V and 6 bases on J, plus 22 bases between the germline ends. Its CDR3 holds 16 amino acids, cysteine through phenylalanine. Kept here is only the CDR3 DNA, which spans 48 bases and is read in frame from base 1. The protocol used for the library was PCR. The sequencing machine was an Illumina HiSeq 2500. To reduce PCR and sequencing biases, unique molecular identifiers were built into the TCR beta cDNA libraries. Approximately 500,000 cDNA molecules were obtained per 1 to 10 million input T cells, so each molecule approximated one T cell. The patient libraries were prepared and sequenced using the same protocol as the earlier healthy control dataset. Samples belonging to the same batch were prepared together, multiplexed and sequenced on a shared HiSeq lane. The paper's processing steps were these. Raw barcoded reads were processed with MIGEC, discarding single-read molecular identifier groups before consensus assembly and CDR3 extraction. Clonotype tables were post-analysed with VDJtools, normalizing diversity by down-sampling all datasets to the smallest sample size. In repertoire overlap clustering, CDR3 amino acid sequences, but not nucleotide sequences, were matched to correct batch-related cross-sample contamination. TCRdb trimmed public reads at Q25 via fastp, called clones via MiXCR and kept in-frame beta chains. Every distinct CDR3 protein forms one entry, paired with its most common genes and DNA. The V and J calls were not made by the authors but by TCRdb's processing. Recorded for this sample are fewer than 700,000 distinct CDR3 sequences; about 40% of them occurred a single time. The ten most abundant clones make up more than 1.5% of the sample.

To demonstrate the VDJtools post-analysis software, the study profiled TCR beta repertoires from the peripheral blood of about a dozen young patients with multiple sclerosis. The multiple sclerosis patients were children and adolescents ranging in age from about 6 to 16 years. This clonotype occurred a few times. The target of this receptor is not known. Base-call qualities are not available, and no considerably larger clone is one nucleotide away. Material for sequencing was blood. Recombination joined TRBV7-2 with TRBJ2-3, with the D assignment possibly TRBD1 or TRBD2, given 5 matching bases for each. The source is a girl between 10 and 17 years old with multiple sclerosis. The sequenced DNA: TGTGCCAGCAGTCCTATCACAGGACGGCCGGGGGATACGCAGTATTTT. This sequence encodes CASSPITGRPGDTQYF.